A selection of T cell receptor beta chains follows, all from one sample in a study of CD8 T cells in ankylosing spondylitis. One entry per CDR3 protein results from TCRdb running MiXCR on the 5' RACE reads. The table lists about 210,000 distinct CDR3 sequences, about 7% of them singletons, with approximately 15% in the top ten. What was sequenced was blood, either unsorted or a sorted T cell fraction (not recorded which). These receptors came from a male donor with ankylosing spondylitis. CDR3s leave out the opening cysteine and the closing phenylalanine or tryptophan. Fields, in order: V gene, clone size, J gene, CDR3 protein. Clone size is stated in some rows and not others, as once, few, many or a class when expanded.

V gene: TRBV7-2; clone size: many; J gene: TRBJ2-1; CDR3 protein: ASSLNGRAVYEQF
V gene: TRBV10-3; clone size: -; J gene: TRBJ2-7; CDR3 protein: AISAGTGLYEQY
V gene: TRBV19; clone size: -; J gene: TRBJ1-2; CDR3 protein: ASSPDRLYNYGYT
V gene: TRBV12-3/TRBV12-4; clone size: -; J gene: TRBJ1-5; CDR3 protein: ASTLGGQPQH
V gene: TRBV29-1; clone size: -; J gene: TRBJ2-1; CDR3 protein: SVDSGESSYNEQF
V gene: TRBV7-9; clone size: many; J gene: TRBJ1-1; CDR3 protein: ASSSSDRAGTEAF
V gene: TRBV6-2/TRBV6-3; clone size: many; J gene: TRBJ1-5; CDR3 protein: ASSAGTLFQH
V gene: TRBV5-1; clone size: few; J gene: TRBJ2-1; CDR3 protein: ASSLEVGSNEQF
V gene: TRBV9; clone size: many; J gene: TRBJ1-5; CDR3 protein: ASAPGSGNQPQH
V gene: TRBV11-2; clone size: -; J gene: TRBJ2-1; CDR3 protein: ASSSLAGAGWIRGNEQF
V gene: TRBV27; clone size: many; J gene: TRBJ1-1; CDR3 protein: ASSPGPGTGLRNTEAF
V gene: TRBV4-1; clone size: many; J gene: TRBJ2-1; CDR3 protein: ASSRDHGSGTMYEQF
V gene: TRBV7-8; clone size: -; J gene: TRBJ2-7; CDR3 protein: ASSASRIKYEQY
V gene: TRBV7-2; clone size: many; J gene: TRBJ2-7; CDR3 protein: ASSFWGGPSYEQY
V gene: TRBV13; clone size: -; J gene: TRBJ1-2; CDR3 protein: ASSFSPRAATFKGYT
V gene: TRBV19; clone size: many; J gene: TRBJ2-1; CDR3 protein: ASSIPPSDNEQF
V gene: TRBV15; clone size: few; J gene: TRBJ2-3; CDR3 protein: ATSRAPGGGADTQY
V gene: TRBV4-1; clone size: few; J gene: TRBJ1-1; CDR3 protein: ASSQGGFAF
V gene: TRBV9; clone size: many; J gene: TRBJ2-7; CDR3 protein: ASSVAAGPYEQY
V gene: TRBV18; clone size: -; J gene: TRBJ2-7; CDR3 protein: ASSPLDSSYEQY
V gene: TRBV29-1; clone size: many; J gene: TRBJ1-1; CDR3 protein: SVEGGGSSERAF
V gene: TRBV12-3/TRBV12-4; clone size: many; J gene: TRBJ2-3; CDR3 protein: ASSFVDTQY
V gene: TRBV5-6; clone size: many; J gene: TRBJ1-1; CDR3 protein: ASAGTVNTEAF
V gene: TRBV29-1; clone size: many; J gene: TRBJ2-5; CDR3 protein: SVEAGPGEGWETQY
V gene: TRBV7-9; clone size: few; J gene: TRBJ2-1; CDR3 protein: ASSTGTGADEQF
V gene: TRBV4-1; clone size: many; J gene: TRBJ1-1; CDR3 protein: ASSWGQGASTEAF
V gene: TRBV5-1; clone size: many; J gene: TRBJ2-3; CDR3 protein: ASSSPGRRADTQY
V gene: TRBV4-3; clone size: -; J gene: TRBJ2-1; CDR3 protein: ASSQSLAGAADEQF
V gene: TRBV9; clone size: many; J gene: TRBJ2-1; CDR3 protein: ASSPVDNEQF
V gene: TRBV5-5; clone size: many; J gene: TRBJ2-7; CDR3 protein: ASSFRGRGRDEQY
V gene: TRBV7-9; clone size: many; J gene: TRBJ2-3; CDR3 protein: ASSSMGRGTDTQY
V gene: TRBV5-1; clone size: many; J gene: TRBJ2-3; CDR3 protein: ASSEETGTAGTDTQY
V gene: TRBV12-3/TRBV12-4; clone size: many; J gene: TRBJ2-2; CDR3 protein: ASSLGGLIGELF
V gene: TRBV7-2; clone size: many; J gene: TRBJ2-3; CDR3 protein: ASSQSTDTQY
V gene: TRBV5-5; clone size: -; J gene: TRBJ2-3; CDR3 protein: ASSPGHTDTQY
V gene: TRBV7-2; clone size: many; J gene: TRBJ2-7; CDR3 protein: ASSSPVASGNYEQY
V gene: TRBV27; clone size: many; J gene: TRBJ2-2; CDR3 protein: ASSWIGQGTGELF
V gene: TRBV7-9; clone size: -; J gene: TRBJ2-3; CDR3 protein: ASSPRSGPSTDTQY
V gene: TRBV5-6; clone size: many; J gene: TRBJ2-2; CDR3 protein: ASSFGTGSVGELF
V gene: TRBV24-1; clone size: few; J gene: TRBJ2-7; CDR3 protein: ATSPGQGIYEQY
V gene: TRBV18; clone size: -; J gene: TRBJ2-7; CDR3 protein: ASSSDRGPFYEQY
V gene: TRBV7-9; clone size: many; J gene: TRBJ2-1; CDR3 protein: ASSLAVRRDEQF
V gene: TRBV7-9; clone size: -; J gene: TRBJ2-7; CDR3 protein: ASSSHGGIHEQY
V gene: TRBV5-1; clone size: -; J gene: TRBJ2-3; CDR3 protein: ANSLDALPPDTQY
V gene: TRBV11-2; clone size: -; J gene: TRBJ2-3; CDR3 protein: ASSSFAADTQY
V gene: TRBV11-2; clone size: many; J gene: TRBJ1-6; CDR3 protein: ASSLAPARALH
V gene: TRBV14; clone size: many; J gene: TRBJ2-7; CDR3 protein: ASSQDPTFYYEQY
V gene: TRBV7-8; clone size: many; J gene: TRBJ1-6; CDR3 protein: ASSLVRGHNSPLH
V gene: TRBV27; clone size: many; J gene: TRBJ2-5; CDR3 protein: ASSRVQGKETQY